One and the same sample provided the 32 T cell receptor beta chains below, sequenced in a study of blood T cells in healthy people across ages. The use of a sample-barcoded 5' primer and a J-beta primer mix characterized a second PCR of about 7 to 12 cycles. MiXCR, applied by TCRdb to the 5' RACE reads, yields one record per CDR3 protein. The sample includes about 970,000 distinct CDR3 sequences, 51% of them seen just once. The material sequenced was blood. The source of these receptors is an older woman in good health.

This clonotype was recorded a few times. This sequence joins TRBV6-2 or TRBV6-3 and TRBJ2-3; 13 bases are a match to TRBD2. The CDR3 runs 18 residues. J gave up 4 bases and V 2 bases, and 9 bases lay outside the gene matches. CDR1 is MNHEY and CDR2 is SVGEGT in the germline V gene. The chain's CDR3 is CASSYGLAGAQSPDTQYF. DNA of the CDR3: TGTGCCAGCAGTTACGGACTAGCGGGAGCCCAAAGCCCAGATACGCAGTATTTT.

This chain uses TRBV12-3 or TRBV12-4 with TRBJ2-1; the D is unclear. The CDR3 runs 12 residues. The V end lost 5 bases, the J end lost 8 bases, and 10 bases lay between the germline ends. The CDR3 DNA follows: TGTGCCAGCAGTAATAGTGAGTATGAGCAGTTCTTC. Translated: CASSNSEYEQFF.

V and J are TRBV4-2 and TRBJ2-5; weak D call: TRBD1 (5 bases). Near its end, the DNA agrees better with TRBJ2-7, so the J call may be wrong. The CDR3 contains 15 residues. CDR1 is LGHNA and CDR2 is YNFKEQ in the germline V gene. CDR3 DNA sequence: TGTGCCAGCAGCCGATCCACGACAGATACCTACGAGCAGTACTTC. This gives the protein CASSRSTTDTYEQYF.

This clonotype was detected a few times. The chain carries TRBV12-3 or TRBV12-4 and TRBJ2-7; 10 bases are a match to TRBD2. The CDR3 is made up of 15 amino acids. V was pared by 3 bases and J by 2 bases, with 4 bases of the junction left unmatched. CDR3 nucleotide sequence: TGTGCCAGCAGTTTTAGGCTAGCGGGAGCCTACGAGCAGTACTTC. It is translated as CASSFRLAGAYEQYF.

The chain links TRBV28 to TRBJ2-7; maybe TRBD1 (6 bases). V shed 5 bases and J shed 6 bases, with 11 bases lying between them. CDR3 length: 12 residues. CDR1 is MDHEN and CDR2 is SYDVKM in the germline V gene. The CDR3 sequence: CASSATGFEQYF. The CDR3, as DNA: TGTGCCAGCAGTGCAACAGGGTTCGAGCAGTACTTC.

The chain combines TRBV6-2 or TRBV6-3 with TRBJ2-3; 9 positions agree with TRBD2. Germline-derived CDR1 and CDR2 are MNHEY and SVGEGT. The CDR3 is 18 residues long. J gave up 1 base and V 0 bases, and 8 bases lay outside the gene matches. In nucleotides, the CDR3 is TGTGCCAGCAGTTACTCTAGCGGGAGTGGGGCTGGCACAGATACGCAGTATTTT. As protein: CASSYSSGSGAGTDTQYF.

The chain couples TRBV30 to TRBJ2-7, with D unresolved. This CDR3 contains 12 residues. The V gene's germline CDR1 is GTSNPN and CDR2 SVGIG (reference sequence). Trimming took off 0 bases at V and 4 bases at J, with 7 bases between the two ends. CDR3 nucleotide sequence: TGTGCCTGGAGTGTAAGGGCGTACGAGCAGTACTTC. As protein: CAWSVRAYEQYF.

The chain combines TRBV2 with TRBJ1-5; perhaps TRBD1 as D (6 bases). The CDR3 contains 16 residues. Germline lookup yields CDR1 SNHLY and CDR2 FYNNEI. V was cut by 8 bases and J by 2 bases, with 19 bases left in between. CDR3 sequence: CASRSGGGGGNQPQHF. The CDR3 DNA sequence: TGTGCCAGCCGTTCGGGGGGCGGCGGAGGCAATCAGCCCCAGCATTTT.

This clonotype appeared a few times. CDR3 sequence (DNA): TGTGCCAGCAGACCTGAGCGGGCTTCTGAAGCTTTCTTT. It yields the protein CASRPERASEAFF. This rearrangement joins TRBV12-3 or TRBV12-4 to TRBJ1-1; D not resolved. The CDR3 runs to 13 residues. Trimming cost V 6 bases and J 6 bases, with 14 bases left between them.

Details on this clonotype: It may be a read error: a sequence one base away is much more abundant. The chain is built from TRBV20-1 and TRBJ2-5; 13 bases align to TRBD2. Germline values: CDR1 DFQATT, CDR2 SNEGSKA (reference sequence). The CDR3 length is 17 residues. With V trimmed by 3 bases and J by 11 bases, 18 bases remained unmatched. The CDR3 is CSASAGLAGPGSYEQYF. As DNA, the CDR3 is TGCAGTGCTAGTGCGGGACTAGCGGGACCGGGGAGCTATGAGCAGTACTTC.

The CDR3 loop is CASSKGAPNTGELFF. DNA of the CDR3: TGTGCCAGCAGTAAGGGGGCGCCGAACACCGGGGAGCTGTTTTTT. The V call is TRBV12-3 or TRBV12-4, the J call TRBJ2-2; 7 bases match TRBD1. With 5 bases clipped from V and 0 bases from J, the junction kept 3 bases outside the gene matches. CDR3 size: 15 residues.

The CDR3 DNA follows: TGCGCCAGCAGCCACACGGGGACTAGCGGGAGCTCCTACAATGAGCAGTTCTTC. Protein: CASSHTGTSGSSYNEQFF. J is TRBJ2-1 and V is TRBV5-1; TRBD2 matches 14 bases. The trim removed 4 bases at V and 0 bases at J, leaving 6 bases unmatched. Germline values: CDR1 SGHRS, CDR2 YFSETQ. This CDR3 region has 18 residues.

The chain joins TRBV3-1 to TRBJ2-7; tentatively, D is TRBD2 (6 bases). The V and J ends lost 5 bases and 4 bases respectively, with 12 bases between them. This CDR3 comprises 13 residues. CDR1 and CDR2 (germline): LGHDT, YNNKEL (reference sequence). The CDR3 sequence is CASSRAGPYEQYF. The DNA of the CDR3 is TGTGCCAGCAGCAGGGCGGGACCGTACGAGCAGTACTTC.

The CDR3 reads CASRASGMTYNEQFF. The DNA of the CDR3 is TGTGCCAGCAGGGCTAGCGGAATGACCTACAATGAGCAGTTCTTC. This chain links TRBV2 with TRBJ2-1; 7 bases fit TRBD2. The CDR3 runs to 15 residues. The V gene end was trimmed by 6 bases and the J gene end by 2 bases; junction bases not matched to a gene: 7. CDR1 and CDR2 from the germline V gene are SNHLY and FYNNEI.

This chain links TRBV18 with TRBJ2-7; 10 bases map to TRBD1. Germline V gives CDR1 KGHSH, CDR2 LQKENI. J was trimmed by 4 bases and V by 6 bases; bases with no gene match: 9. The CDR3 contains 15 residues. The CDR3 loop reads CASSSDRGQRYEQYF. The CDR3, as DNA: TGTGCCAGCTCTTCAGACAGGGGGCAGAGATACGAGCAGTACTTC.

The J gene is TRBJ2-1, the V gene TRBV12-3 or TRBV12-4, with 8 positions matching TRBD1. The closer fit of TRBJ2-7 to the DNA end suggests the J call may be wrong. CDR3 size: 15 residues. CDR3 sequence: CASRSEVTGGNEQYF. The CDR3 DNA reads as TGTGCCAGCAGGAGTGAGGTCACAGGGGGTAACGAGCAGTACTTC.

The J gene is TRBJ2-1, the V gene TRBV6-2 or TRBV6-3, with a tentative D call TRBD2 (6 bases). This CDR3 is 18 amino acids long. Germline V gene lookup returns CDR1 MNHEY and CDR2 SVGEGT. V was shortened by 0 bases and J by 8 bases, with 23 bases between the two germline ends. The CDR3 region has the DNA TGTGCCAGCAGTTACTCGACCGGGACTGAAGACCCGGAGGATGAGCAGTTCTTC. Translation: CASSYSTGTEDPEDEQFF.

The rearrangement uses TRBV5-1 and TRBJ2-1; 8 nucleotides agree with TRBD2. The CDR3 has 19 amino acids. Per the germline V gene, CDR1 is SGHRS and CDR2 is YFSETQ. The V and J ends lost 4 bases and 3 bases, in that order; junction bases with no gene match: 18. The CDR3 nucleotides read TGCGCCAGCAGCCCCGGGGTAGCGGGGATGACCCAGAACTACAATGAGCAGTTCTTC. Translation: CASSPGVAGMTQNYNEQFF.

V usage is TRBV29-1 and J usage is TRBJ2-3; a possible D gene is TRBD1 (5 bases). The CDR3 has 12 residues. Trimming left V 5 bases short and J 10 bases short, with 16 bases between. Germline V CDR1 and CDR2: SQVTM, ANQGSEA. CDR3 DNA sequence: TGCAGCGTTAGCGATACAGGCAGGGCGCAGTATTTT. This encodes CSVSDTGRAQYF.

The rearrangement uses TRBV2 and TRBJ1-2, with TRBD1 matching over 7 bases. The germline CDR1 and CDR2 sequences are SNHLY and FYNNEI. CDR3 length: 13 amino acids. Trimming removed 4 bases from V and 7 bases from J; junction bases left unmatched: 6. CDR3: CASSGQGLGGYTF. CDR3 sequence (DNA): TGTGCCAGCAGTGGACAGGGACTGGGTGGCTACACCTTC.

This clonotype was observed at least ten times. This rearrangement joins TRBV7-2 to TRBJ2-7; the D gene is possibly TRBD2 (5 bases). Deletions cut 3 bases from V and 6 bases from J, with 12 bases between. The CDR3 extends over 13 amino acids. CDR1 and CDR2 (germline): SGHTA, FQGNSA. The CDR3 sequence is CASSFNRRTEQYF. The CDR3 coding sequence is TGTGCCAGCAGCTTCAATCGGAGGACCGAGCAGTACTTC.

The chain uses TRBV9 and TRBJ2-6; no definite D call. V gave up 2 bases and J gave up 4 bases, with 10 bases separating them. CDR1 is SGDLS and CDR2 is YYNGEE in the germline V gene. There are 15 residues in the CDR3. The CDR3 bases are TGTGCCAGCAGCGTGGAAGGGTACGGGGCCAACGTCCTGACTTTC. It specifies CASSVEGYGANVLTF.

This clonotype was detected only a few times. This chain joins TRBV25-1 and TRBJ2-1; D perhaps matches TRBD2 (5 bases). The CDR3 is made up of 16 amino acids. Trimming removed 4 bases from V and 7 bases from J, with 20 bases in between. Germline-derived CDR1 and CDR2 are MGHDK and SYGVNS. In DNA, the CDR3 is TGTGCCAGCAGTGGCCGTCGTGGGAGAAGTGGAAATGAGCAGTTCTTC. Its protein product is CASSGRRGRSGNEQFF. Looking up the rest from reference TRBV25-1 and TRBJ2-1 gives the full variable domain: EADIYQTPRYLVIGTGKKITLECSQTMGHDKMYWYQQDPGMELHLIHYSYGVNSTEKGDLSSESTVSRIRTEHFPLTLESARPSHTSQYLCASSGRRGRSGNEQFFGPGTRLTVL.

The gene calls are TRBV9 and TRBJ2-4; 16 nucleotides line up with TRBD2. V lost 4 bases to trimming and J lost 5 bases; unmatched junction nucleotides: 3. From germline, CDR1 is SGDLS and CDR2 YYNGEE. The CDR3 is made up of 16 amino acids. DNA of the CDR3: TGTGCCAGCAGCCTAGGGACTAGCGGGAGGGAAAACATTCAGTACTTC. Protein: CASSLGTSGRENIQYF.

This clonotype showed up just a few times. CDR3 region: CASTMNGLKETQYF. DNA of the CDR3: TGTGCCAGCACCATGAATGGACTCAAAGAGACCCAGTACTTC. J is TRBJ2-5 and V is TRBV6-2 or TRBV6-3; weak D call: TRBD2 (5 bases). V lost 7 bases and J 3 bases, leaving 15 bases between the germline ends. The CDR3 covers 14 residues. Germline V gene sequence: CDR1 MNHEY, CDR2 SVGEGT.

The chain employs TRBV6-1 and TRBJ2-1; the match to TRBD1 covers 9 bases. CDR1 and CDR2 from the germline V gene are MNHNS and SASEGT. The CDR3 is 17 amino acids. Germline trimming cut 6 bases from V and 9 bases from J; bases unmatched to any gene: 18. CDR3 amino acids: CASSLGAGTGFGGEQFF. The CDR3 bases are TGTGCCAGCAGCCTAGGGGCCGGGACAGGGTTTGGTGGTGAGCAGTTCTTC.

On this clonotype: At one end, the junction sequence differs from germline, possibly due to a read error. As DNA, the CDR3 is TGTGCCAGCAGTGTAGCCGACAGGGGGCTGAATGAGCAGTTCTTC. As protein: CASSVADRGLNEQFF. The chain links TRBV9 to TRBJ2-1; 10 bases line up with TRBD1. Germline V gene sequence: CDR1 SGDLS, CDR2 YYNGEE. CDR3 length equals 15 residues.

Written as DNA, the CDR3 is TGCGCCAGCAGCCAAGAAAGCTCGGGACTCTACGATACGCAGTATTTT. Encoded protein: CASSQESSGLYDTQYF. The rearrangement links TRBV4-1 to TRBJ2-3; possibly TRBD2 for D (6 bases). This CDR3 comprises 16 residues. Trimming cost V 0 bases and J 6 bases, with 16 bases left between them. Germline V CDR1 and CDR2: MGHRA, YSYEKL.

The rearrangement links TRBV12-3 or TRBV12-4 to TRBJ2-2; TRBD2 matches at 7 bases. This CDR3 comprises 15 residues. V dropped 7 bases and J dropped 5; count of bases not matched to a gene: 10. The chain's CDR3 is CASNPGGRGTGELFF. CDR3 DNA: TGTGCCAGCAATCCCGGGGGGAGAGGGACCGGGGAGCTGTTTTTT.

The genes are TRBV20-1 and TRBJ2-7; D call uncertain. Germline CDR1 and CDR2: DFQATT and SNEGSKA (reference sequence). Between the trimmed V and J ends, which lost 5 bases and 3 bases, there was a span of 14 bases. The CDR3 has 13 residues. CDR3 amino acids: CSAAGTPVYEQYF. The CDR3 DNA reads TGCAGTGCTGCAGGAACCCCGGTCTACGAGCAGTACTTC.

The rearrangement uses TRBV25-1 and TRBJ2-1, with D maybe TRBD2 (5 bases). Trimming pared 1 base from V and 8 bases from J, leaving 15 bases between. Germline CDR1 and CDR2: MGHDK and SYGVNS. This CDR3 comprises 15 residues. The CDR3 protein is CASSEFMDRGDEQFF. The CDR3 DNA is TGTGCCAGCAGTGAATTCATGGACCGGGGAGATGAGCAGTTCTTC.

The sample holds one count of this clonotype. The V and J genes are TRBV6-2 or TRBV6-3 and TRBJ2-5; 13 bases line up with TRBD2. This CDR3 spans 15 amino acids. CDR1 MNHEY and CDR2 SVGEGT come from the germline V gene. V was pared by 11 bases and J by 7 bases, with 13 bases of the junction left unmatched. CDR3 amino acids: CAGITGLAGEVTQYF. CDR3 DNA sequence: TGTGCCGGCATCACTGGACTAGCGGGAGAGGTGACCCAGTACTTC.